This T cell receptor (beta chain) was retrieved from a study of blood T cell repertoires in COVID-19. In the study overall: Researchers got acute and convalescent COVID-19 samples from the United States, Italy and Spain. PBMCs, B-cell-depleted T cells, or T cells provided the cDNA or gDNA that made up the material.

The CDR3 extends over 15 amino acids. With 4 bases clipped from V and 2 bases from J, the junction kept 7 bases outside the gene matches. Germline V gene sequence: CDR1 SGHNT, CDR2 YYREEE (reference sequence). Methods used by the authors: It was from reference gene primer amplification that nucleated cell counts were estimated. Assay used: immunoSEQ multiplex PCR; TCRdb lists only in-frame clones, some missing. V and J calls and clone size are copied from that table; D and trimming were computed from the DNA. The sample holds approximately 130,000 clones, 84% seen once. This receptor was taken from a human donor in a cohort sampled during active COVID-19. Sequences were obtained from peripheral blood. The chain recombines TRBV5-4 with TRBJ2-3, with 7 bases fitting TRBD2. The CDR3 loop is CASSQTGTTTDTQYF. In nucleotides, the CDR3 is TGTGCCAGCAGCCAAACCGGGACTACCACAGATACGCAGTATTTT.